The 17 T cell receptor beta chains below were found in one sample sequenced in a study of T cell changes during pregnancy in multiple sclerosis. Clones were read by immunoSEQ multiplex PCR, and TCRdb kept only the in-frame ones, dropping some. Of approximately 45,000 clones detected, around 80% appear once; the ten largest clones hold 0.64%. Source: CD4+ T cells from peripheral blood mononuclear cells, taken before pregnancy. The origin of the receptors is a female donor with multiple sclerosis, enrolled in a pregnancy study.

The gene calls are TRBV18 and TRBJ2-7; 8 bases are a match to TRBD1. The CDR3 contains 14 residues. Trimming removed 0 bases from V and 4 bases from J; junction bases left unmatched: 2. Germline CDR1 and CDR2: KGHSH and LQKENI. In DNA form, the CDR3 reads TGTGCCAGCTCACCACCCAGGGGGCTTTACGAGCAGTACTTC. Protein: CASSPPRGLYEQYF.

The chain couples TRBV7-2 to TRBJ1-6, with TRBD1 as a possible D gene (6 bases). V lost 5 bases and J lost 7, with 15 bases in between. Germline CDR1 reads SGHTA; CDR2 reads FQGNSA. The CDR3 contains 15 residues. CDR3 nucleotides: TGTGCCAGCAGCGATCCCGGGACAATCAATTCACCCCTCCACTTT. Its protein is CASSDPGTINSPLHF. Filled out from reference TRBV7-2 and TRBJ1-6, the complete variable domain reads GAGVSQSPSNKVTEKGKDVELRCDPISGHTALYWYRQSLGQGLEFLIYFQGNSAPDKSGLPSDRFSAERTGGSVSTLTIQRTQQEDSAVYLCASSDPGTINSPLHFGNGTRLTVT.

The chain is built from TRBV9 and TRBJ2-2, with a possible D match to TRBD2 (5 bases). Germline-derived CDR1 and CDR2 are SGDLS and YYNGEE. The CDR3 has 20 amino acids. V lost 4 bases to trimming and J lost 4 bases, with 29 bases between them. The CDR3 coding sequence is TGTGCCAGCAGCTTCATGAGTCTTACCTATGATGCTGGAGGCACCGGGGAGCTGTTTTTT. Translation: CASSFMSLTYDAGGTGELFF.

The J gene is TRBJ1-1, the V gene TRBV19; D perhaps matches TRBD1 (5 bases). V was shortened by 6 bases and J by 4 bases, with 12 bases between the two germline ends. Germline loops: CDR1 LNHDA, CDR2 SQIVND (reference sequence). This CDR3 is 13 amino acids long. The CDR3 region is CASRGQGSTEAFF. Written as DNA, the CDR3 is TGTGCCAGTAGAGGGCAGGGATCCACTGAAGCTTTCTTT.

This clone showed up just a few times. The J gene is TRBJ1-2, the V gene TRBV19, with a weak D call TRBD1 (5 bases). The germline gives CDR1 LNHDA, CDR2 SQIVND (reference sequence). The CDR3 is 16 residues long. Trimming removed 7 bases from V and 4 bases from J, with 22 bases in between. The CDR3 sequence: CASNDLGEGRIYGYTF. DNA for the CDR3: TGTGCCAGTAACGACCTCGGGGAGGGGCGCATCTATGGCTACACCTTC. The full variable domain, its missing parts supplied by reference TRBV19 and TRBJ1-2, is DGGITQSPKYLFRKEGQNVTLSCEQNLNHDAMYWYRQDPGQGLRLIYYSQIVNDFQKGDIAEGYSVSREKKESFPLTVTSAQKNPTAFYLCASNDLGEGRIYGYTFGSGTRLTVV.

This rearrangement joins TRBV11-3 to TRBJ2-1; TRBD1 aligns across 11 bases. CDR1 and CDR2 (germline): SGHNT, YENEEA. CDR3 length equals 15 residues. The V gene end was trimmed by 5 bases and the J gene end by 7 bases; junction bases not matched to a gene: 7. The CDR3 bases are TGTGCCAGCAGCCTAGGACAGGGGGCATCGAATGAGCAGTTCTTC. It is translated as CASSLGQGASNEQFF.

The gene calls are TRBV5-1 and TRBJ2-1, with 8 bases fitting TRBD2. Germline V gene lookup returns CDR1 SGHRS and CDR2 YFSETQ. The CDR3 loop spans 15 amino acids. The J segment lost 4 bases and the V segment lost 1 base, leaving 4 bases of the junction unmatched. CDR3 region: CASSLSSGFYNEQFF. Written as DNA, the CDR3 is TGCGCCAGCAGCTTGTCTAGCGGGTTTTACAATGAGCAGTTCTTC.

The V call is TRBV27, the J call TRBJ2-1, with 7 bases that match TRBD1. Unmatched junction bases numbered 8, after V lost 3 bases and J lost 0 bases. Germline V gene lookup returns CDR1 MNHEY and CDR2 SMNVEV (reference sequence). This CDR3 contains 17 residues. The CDR3 spells CASSFLRGLSSYNEQFF. CDR3 bases: TGTGCCAGCAGTTTTTTAAGGGGGCTTAGCTCCTACAATGAGCAGTTCTTC.

In its sample, this clone was seen a few times. V gene TRBV28 combines with J gene TRBJ2-1; 8 bases align to TRBD1. Germline lookup yields CDR1 MDHEN and CDR2 SYDVKM. The CDR3 is made up of 18 amino acids. V dropped 4 bases and J dropped 4; count of bases not matched to a gene: 15. CDR3: CASSSNDRGFSGYNEQFF. The CDR3 bases are TGTGCCAGCAGTTCAAACGACAGGGGCTTTTCAGGTTACAATGAGCAGTTCTTC. Full variable domain (remainder filled in from reference TRBV28 and TRBJ2-1): DVKVTQSSRYLVKRTGEKVFLECVQDMDHENMFWYRQDPGLGLRLIYFSYDVKMKEKGDIPEGYSVSREKKERFSLILESASTNQTSMYLCASSSNDRGFSGYNEQFFGPGTRLTVL.

V and J are TRBV10-3 and TRBJ1-5; 7 positions agree with TRBD1. This CDR3 region has 15 residues. J gave up 7 bases and V 4 bases, and 10 bases lay outside the gene matches. The germline CDR1 and CDR2 sequences are ENHRY and SYGVKD. The CDR3 DNA reads TGTGCCATCAGTGGGTCCGGGACAGTGAACCAGCCCCAGCATTTT. Translated: CAISGSGTVNQPQHF.

This clone was detected ten times or more. The chain is built from TRBV25-1 and TRBJ2-3; 8 bases map to TRBD2. The germline CDR1 and CDR2 sequences are MGHDK and SYGVNS. The CDR3 extends over 14 amino acids. J gave up 3 bases and V 7 bases, and 6 bases lay outside the gene matches. In DNA, the CDR3 is TGTGCCAGCACTTTAGCGGGAAGGACAGATACGCAGTATTTT. Translation gives CASTLAGRTDTQYF. The full variable domain, its missing parts supplied by reference TRBV25-1 and TRBJ2-3, is EADIYQTPRYLVIGTGKKITLECSQTMGHDKMYWYQQDPGMELHLIHYSYGVNSTEKGDLSSESTVSRIRTEHFPLTLESARPSHTSQYLCASTLAGRTDTQYFGPGTRLTVL.

The gene calls are TRBV7-8 and TRBJ1-3; 7 positions match TRBD1. CDR1 SGHVS and CDR2 FQNEAQ come from the germline V gene. The J segment lost 0 bases and the V segment lost 10 bases, leaving 6 bases of the junction unmatched. This CDR3 is built from 14 residues. CDR3 nucleotide sequence: TGTGCCACCAAACAGGGGCTCTCTGGAAACACCATATATTTT. Translation gives CATKQGLSGNTIYF.

The chain uses TRBV9 and TRBJ1-3; D is ambiguous. The CDR3 is 15 amino acids. V was trimmed by 0 bases and J by 4 bases, leaving 11 bases between them. Germline values: CDR1 SGDLS, CDR2 YYNGEE. The CDR3 nucleotides read TGTGCCAGCAGCGTAGTGGGAGGTCAGGGAAACACCATATATTTT. Translation gives CASSVVGGQGNTIYF.

V usage is TRBV10-3 and J usage is TRBJ2-1, with 9 bases fitting TRBD2. In germline, CDR1 is ENHRY, CDR2 SYGVKD. The V gene end was trimmed by 6 bases and the J gene end by 9 bases; junction bases not matched to a gene: 18. This CDR3 has 17 amino acids. The CDR3 DNA follows: TGTGCCATCAGCCTCAATCTTGGCGGGGGGGAAATGGGTGAGCAGTTCTTC. Translation: CAISLNLGGGEMGEQFF.

V is TRBV11-2 and J is TRBJ2-1, with TRBD2 matching 15 bases. The J segment lost 0 bases and the V segment lost 5 bases, leaving 8 bases of the junction unmatched. Germline CDR1 is SGHAT and CDR2 is FQNNGV. The CDR3 has 19 residues. The DNA for the CDR3 is TGTGCCAGCAGCCAGGGGGGACTAGCGGGGGGAAGCTCCTACAATGAGCAGTTCTTC. Translated, it gives CASSQGGLAGGSSYNEQFF. Based on the CDR3 plus reference TRBV11-2 and TRBJ2-1, the full variable domain is EAGVAQSPRYKIIEKRQSVAFWCNPISGHATLYWYQQILGQGPKLLIQFQNNGVVDDSQLPKDRFSAERLKGVDSTLKIQPAKLEDSAVYLCASSQGGLAGGSSYNEQFFGPGTRLTVL.

The chain couples TRBV5-6 to TRBJ2-2, with D possibly being TRBD1 (6 bases). The CDR3 sequence is 15 residues long. CDR1 SGHDT and CDR2 YYEEEE come from the germline V gene. V lost 2 bases and J lost 6, with 14 bases in between. DNA for the CDR3: TGTGCCAGCAGCTTCGTCTCACAGGGAGCCGGGGAGCTGTTTTTT. This gives the protein CASSFVSQGAGELFF. Full variable domain (rest looked up from reference TRBV5-6 and TRBJ2-2): DAGVTQSPTHLIKTRGQQVTLRCSPKSGHDTVSWYQQALGQGPQFIFQYYEEEERQRGNFPDRFSGHQFPNYSSELNVNALLLGDSALYLCASSFVSQGAGELFFGEGSRLTVL.

The chain employs TRBV11-3 and TRBJ2-1; 11 bases agree with TRBD2. J was trimmed by 5 bases and V by 5 bases; bases with no gene match: 5. This CDR3 comprises 15 residues. Per the germline V gene, CDR1 is SGHNT and CDR2 is YENEEA. The CDR3 DNA is TGTGCCAGCAGCCTCGGGACTAGCGGAGACAATGAGCAGTTCTTC. Translating gives CASSLGTSGDNEQFF.